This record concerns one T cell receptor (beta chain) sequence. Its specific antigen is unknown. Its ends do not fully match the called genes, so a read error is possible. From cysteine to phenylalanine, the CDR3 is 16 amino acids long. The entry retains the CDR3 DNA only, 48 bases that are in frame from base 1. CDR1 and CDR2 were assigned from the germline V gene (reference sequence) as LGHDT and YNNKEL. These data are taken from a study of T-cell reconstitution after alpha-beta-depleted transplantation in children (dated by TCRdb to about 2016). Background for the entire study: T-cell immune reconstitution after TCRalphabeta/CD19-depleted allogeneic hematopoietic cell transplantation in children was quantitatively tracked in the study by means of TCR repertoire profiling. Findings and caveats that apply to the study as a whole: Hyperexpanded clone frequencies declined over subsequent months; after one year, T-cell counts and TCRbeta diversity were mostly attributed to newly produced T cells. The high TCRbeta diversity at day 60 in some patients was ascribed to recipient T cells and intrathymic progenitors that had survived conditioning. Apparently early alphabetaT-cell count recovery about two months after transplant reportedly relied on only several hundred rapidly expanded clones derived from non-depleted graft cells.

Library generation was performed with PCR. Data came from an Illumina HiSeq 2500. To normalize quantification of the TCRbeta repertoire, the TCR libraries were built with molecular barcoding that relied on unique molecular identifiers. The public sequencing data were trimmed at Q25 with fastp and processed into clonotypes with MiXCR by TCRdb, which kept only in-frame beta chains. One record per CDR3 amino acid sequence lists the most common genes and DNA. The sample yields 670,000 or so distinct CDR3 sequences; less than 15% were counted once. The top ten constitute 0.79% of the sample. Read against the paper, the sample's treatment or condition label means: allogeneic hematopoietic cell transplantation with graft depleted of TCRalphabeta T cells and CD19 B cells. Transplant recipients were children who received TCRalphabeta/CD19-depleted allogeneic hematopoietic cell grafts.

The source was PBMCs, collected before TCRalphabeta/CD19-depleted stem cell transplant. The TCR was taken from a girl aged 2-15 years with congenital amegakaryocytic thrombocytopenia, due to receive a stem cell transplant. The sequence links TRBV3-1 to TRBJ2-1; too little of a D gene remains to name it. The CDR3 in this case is CASCQDRWLGYNEQFF. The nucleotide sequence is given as TGTGCCAGCTGCCAAGATCGGTGGCTGGGTTACAATGAGCAGTTCTTC.